This is a list of T cell receptor beta chains from one sample in a study of T-cell memory formation after mild COVID-19. MiXCR, applied by TCRdb to the 5' RACE reads, yields one record per CDR3 protein. The top ten clones hold around an eighth of a sample with around 370,000 distinct CDR3 sequences, around 20% of them seen once. The specimen was PBMCs or a T cell subset sorted from them (not recorded which). The receptor set was obtained from an adult woman who had mild COVID-19 (a few samples of this study predate the infection). Cell type and time point are not known. CDR3s include the opening cysteine and the closing phenylalanine or tryptophan. D genes are given only for firm matches. Some rows have no size entry. The others give once, few or many, or a class for an expanded clone.

TRBV7-8	-	TRBJ2-2	TRBD2	TGTGCCAGCAGCTCCGGGACTAGCATCCGGGAGCTGTTTTTT	CASSSGTSIRELFF
TRBV3-1	few	TRBJ2-1	-	TGTGCCAGCAGCCAATCTAGCAATGAGCAGTTCTTC	CASSQSSNEQFF
TRBV5-1	few	TRBJ2-3	-	TGCGCCAGCGCCCTGCAAAGAACAGATACGCAGTATTTT	CASALQRTDTQYF
TRBV5-1	few	TRBJ1-1	-	TGCGCCAGCAGCTTGGGGCAGCCGCGGGCTGAAGCTTTCTTT	CASSLGQPRAEAFF
TRBV30	-	TRBJ2-7	TRBD1	TGTGCCTGGAGTACAGGGGGCCGCTACGAGCAGTACTTC	CAWSTGGRYEQYF
TRBV7-9	few	TRBJ2-3	TRBD1	TGTGCCAGCACCTTCGGACAGGGTGGCACAGATACGCAGTATTTT	CASTFGQGGTDTQYF
TRBV7-2	many	TRBJ2-1	-	TGTGCCAGCAGCCGCAGGACTCTCACCGATGAGCAGTTCTTC	CASSRRTLTDEQFF
TRBV19	few	TRBJ1-1	TRBD1	TGTGCCAGTATGTCTAGACAGGGCGTTAGGAGCACTGAAGCTTTCTTT	CASMSRQGVRSTEAFF
TRBV12-3/TRBV12-4	-	TRBJ1-2	-	TGTGCCAGCAGTTTAGCGGTAGGGGTTGGTGGCTACACCTTC	CASSLAVGVGGYTF
TRBV10-3	few	TRBJ2-3	-	TGTGCCATCAGCCGCGGCACAGATACGCAGTATTTT	CAISRGTDTQYF
TRBV6-5	-	TRBJ1-2	-	TGTGCCAGCAGCCCGGGACTCAGGGGCTACACCTTC	CASSPGLRGYTF
TRBV7-2	-	TRBJ2-3	TRBD2	TGTGCCAGCAGCCTGATAGCGGGGGCATTCCTTGCTCGTAGCACAGATACGCAGTATTTT	CASSLIAGAFLARSTDTQYF
TRBV25-1	many	TRBJ2-1	TRBD2	TGTGCCAGCAGTGAAACTAGCGGGAGGGGTACCTACAATGAGCAGTTCTTC	CASSETSGRGTYNEQFF
TRBV29-1	few	TRBJ1-2	TRBD1	TGCAGCGTTGAAACTCGACAGGGGGCATCGGGCTACACCTTC	CSVETRQGASGYTF
TRBV7-9	few	TRBJ2-7	-	TGTGCCAGCAGCTTATCTGGGGGTATCCCCTACGAGCAGTACTTC	CASSLSGGIPYEQYF
TRBV7-9	-	TRBJ2-1	TRBD2	TGTGCCAGCAGCCCTAAAGGACTAGCGGATTACAATGAGCAGTTCTTC	CASSPKGLADYNEQFF
TRBV4-1	-	TRBJ2-1	-	TGCGCCAGCAGCCAAGCGGGGGAAATTTACAATGAGCAGTTCTTC	CASSQAGEIYNEQFF
TRBV7-9	many	TRBJ2-7	-	TGTGCCAGCAGCTCGGACACCTACGAGGAGCAGTACTTC	CASSSDTYEEQYF
TRBV6-5	few	TRBJ2-5	TRBD2	TGTGCCAGCAGTTACTCGGGACTAGCGGGAGGGCCGAAGACCCAGTACTTC	CASSYSGLAGGPKTQYF
TRBV3-1	few	TRBJ1-5	TRBD1	TGTGCCAGCAGCCTCAGGGGGCAGGCCCACAATCAGCCCCAGCATTTT	CASSLRGQAHNQPQHF
TRBV5-1	few	TRBJ2-7	TRBD2	TGCGCCAGCAGCTCGGGACCTCGCGGGGGAACCGCCTACGAGCAGTACTTC	CASSSGPRGGTAYEQYF
TRBV11-2	many	TRBJ2-1	-	TGTGCCAGCAGCTCGGGTCCTGAGCAGTTCTTC	CASSSGPEQFF
TRBV12-3/TRBV12-4	many	TRBJ2-3	-	TGTGCCAGCAGTTTAGCCCTAGGGACAGATACGCAGTATTTT	CASSLALGTDTQYF
TRBV4-2	few	TRBJ2-7	TRBD2	TGTGCCAGCAGCCAGTCGGGGGGGAAGTCCCACGAGCAGTACTTC	CASSQSGGKSHEQYF
TRBV5-5	few	TRBJ2-7	-	TGTGCCAGCAGCTTGAGAGGGTGGGACGAGCAGTACTTC	CASSLRGWDEQYF
TRBV5-1	few	TRBJ1-1	TRBD1	TGCGCCAGCAGCAATACAGGACAGGGAAGAAACACTGAAGCTTTCTTT	CASSNTGQGRNTEAFF
TRBV20-1	-	TRBJ2-7	TRBD2	TGCAGTGCTACGGAGCTGAAGGCGGGGGATTCCTACGAGCAGTACTTC	CSATELKAGDSYEQYF
TRBV6-2/TRBV6-3	few	TRBJ2-7	TRBD2	TGTGCCAGCGCTGACCCGGGCGGGAGACCCTACGAGCAGTACTTC	CASADPGGRPYEQYF
TRBV20-1	-	TRBJ2-1	TRBD2	TGCAGTGCTAGGGGCTCCACTAGCGGGAGACCAAATGAGCAGTTCTTC	CSARGSTSGRPNEQFF
TRBV7-2	-	TRBJ2-6	-	TGTGCCAGCAGCTTAGATATGAGCTCTGGGGCCAACGTCCTGACTTTC	CASSLDMSSGANVLTF
TRBV7-2	many	TRBJ2-3	-	TGTGCCAGCAGCTTAATTGGAGCTTTTAGCACAGATACGCAGTATTTT	CASSLIGAFSTDTQYF
TRBV20-1	-	TRBJ1-1	-	TGCAGTGCTGCCCGGGACACCACTGAAGCTTTCTTT	CSAARDTTEAFF
TRBV7-6	-	TRBJ2-1	TRBD2	TGTGCCAGCAGCGCCCGACTAGCAGAGAGCTCCTACAATGAGCAGTTCTTC	CASSARLAESSYNEQFF
TRBV5-1	-	TRBJ1-1	TRBD1	TGCGCCAGCGGCGAGGGACAGGGGGCTTACACTGAAGCTTTCTTT	CASGEGQGAYTEAFF
TRBV30	-	TRBJ2-1	-	TGTGCCTGGAGTGTGGAGGATGAGCAGTTCTTC	CAWSVEDEQFF
TRBV27	-	TRBJ2-7	TRBD2	TGTGCCAGCAGAACCATTCTAGCGGGAGTTCGGTACGAGCAGTACTTC	CASRTILAGVRYEQYF
TRBV9	-	TRBJ2-3	-	TGTGCCAGCAGCGTTGCCAGCAAGGGAGATACGCAGTATTTT	CASSVASKGDTQYF
TRBV11-3	-	TRBJ1-1	-	TGTGCCAGCAGTGTACTCCAACAGAACACTGAAGCTTTCTTT	CASSVLQQNTEAFF
TRBV6-2/TRBV6-3	few	TRBJ1-1	-	TGTGCCAGCAGTTACTCGGGGACCCCTCGCCGCGCTTTCTTT	CASSYSGTPRRAFF
TRBV4-2	many	TRBJ2-5	TRBD2	TGTGCCAGCAGCCAAGGGCTAGCGGGGGAGACCCAGTACTTC	CASSQGLAGETQYF
TRBV5-1	few	TRBJ2-7	TRBD2	TGCGCCAGCAGCTTGGGGGCCGGGGGGTCAGCCTCCTACGAGCAGTACTTC	CASSLGAGGSASYEQYF
TRBV7-8	few	TRBJ2-7	-	TGTGCCAGCAGGTCGACGGGGTTCTACGAGCAGTACTTC	CASRSTGFYEQYF